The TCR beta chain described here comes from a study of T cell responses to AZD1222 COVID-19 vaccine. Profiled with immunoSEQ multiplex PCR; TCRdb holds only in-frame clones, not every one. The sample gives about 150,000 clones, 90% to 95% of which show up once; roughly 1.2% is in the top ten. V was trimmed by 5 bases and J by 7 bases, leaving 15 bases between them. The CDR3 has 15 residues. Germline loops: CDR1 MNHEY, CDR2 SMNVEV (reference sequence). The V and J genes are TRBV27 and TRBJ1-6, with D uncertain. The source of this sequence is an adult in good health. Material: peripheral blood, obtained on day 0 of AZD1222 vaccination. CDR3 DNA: TGTGCCAGCAGTCCCTCCCCAAATAGGAATTCACCCCTCCACTTT. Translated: CASSPSPNRNSPLHF.